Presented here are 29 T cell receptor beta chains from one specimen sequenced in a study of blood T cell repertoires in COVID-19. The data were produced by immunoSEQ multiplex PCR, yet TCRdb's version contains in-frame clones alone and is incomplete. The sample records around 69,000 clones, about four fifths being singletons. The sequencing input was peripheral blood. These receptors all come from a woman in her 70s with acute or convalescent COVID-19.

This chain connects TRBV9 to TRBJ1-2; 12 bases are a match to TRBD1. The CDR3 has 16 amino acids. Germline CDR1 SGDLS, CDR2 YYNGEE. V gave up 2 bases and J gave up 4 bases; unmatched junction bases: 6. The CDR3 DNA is TGTGCCAGCAGCGTGGGGGACAGGGGGCGCGGCTATGGCTACACCTTC. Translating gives CASSVGDRGRGYGYTF.

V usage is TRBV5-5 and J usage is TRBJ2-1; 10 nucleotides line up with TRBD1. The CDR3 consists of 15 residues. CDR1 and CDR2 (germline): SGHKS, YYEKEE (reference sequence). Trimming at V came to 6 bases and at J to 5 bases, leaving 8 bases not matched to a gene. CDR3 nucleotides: TGTGCCAGCACGTTGACAGGGGGCGCCAACAATGAGCAGTTCTTC. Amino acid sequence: CASTLTGGANNEQFF.

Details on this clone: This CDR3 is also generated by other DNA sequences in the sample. The CDR3 bases are TGCGCCAGCAGCTTACAGGGAACCTCCTACGAGCAGTACTTC. Translating gives CASSLQGTSYEQYF. This rearrangement joins TRBV5-1 to TRBJ2-7; D perhaps matches TRBD1 (6 bases). The V end was cut by 2 bases, the J end by 0 bases, with 9 bases between. CDR3 length equals 14 residues. CDR1 SGHRS and CDR2 YFSETQ come from the germline V gene. Full variable domain (outside the CDR3, taken from reference TRBV5-1 and TRBJ2-7): KAGVTQTPRYLIKTRGQQVTLSCSPISGHRSVSWYQQTPGQGLQFLFEYFSETQRNKGNFPGRFSGRQFSNSRSEMNVSTLELGDSALYLCASSLQGTSYEQYFGPGTRLTVT.

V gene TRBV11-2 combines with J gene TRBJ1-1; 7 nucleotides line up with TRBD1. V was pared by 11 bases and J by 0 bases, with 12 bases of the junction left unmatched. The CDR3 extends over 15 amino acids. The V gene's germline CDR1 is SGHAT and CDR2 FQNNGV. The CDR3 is CACRKAGGVNTEAFF. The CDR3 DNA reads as TGTGCCTGCCGAAAGGCAGGGGGAGTGAACACTGAAGCTTTCTTT.

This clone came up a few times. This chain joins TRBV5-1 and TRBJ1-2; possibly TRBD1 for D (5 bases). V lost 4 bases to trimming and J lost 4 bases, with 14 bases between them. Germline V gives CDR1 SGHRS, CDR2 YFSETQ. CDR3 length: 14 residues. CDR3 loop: CASSPEGAFYGYTF. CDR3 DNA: TGCGCCAGCAGCCCGGAAGGGGCTTTCTATGGCTACACCTTC.

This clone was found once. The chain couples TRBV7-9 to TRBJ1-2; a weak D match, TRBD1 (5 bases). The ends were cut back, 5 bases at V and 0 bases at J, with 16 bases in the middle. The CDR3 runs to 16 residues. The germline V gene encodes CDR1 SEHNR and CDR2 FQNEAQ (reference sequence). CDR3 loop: CASSGLGRVANYGYTF. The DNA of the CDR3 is TGTGCCAGCAGCGGTTTGGGCAGGGTCGCTAACTATGGCTACACCTTC. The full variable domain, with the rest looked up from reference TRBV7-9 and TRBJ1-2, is DTGVSQNPRHKITKRGQNVTFRCDPISEHNRLYWYRQTLGQGPEFLTYFQNEAQLEKSRLLSDRFSAERPKGSFSTLEIQRTEQGDSAMYLCASSGLGRVANYGYTFGSGTRLTVV.

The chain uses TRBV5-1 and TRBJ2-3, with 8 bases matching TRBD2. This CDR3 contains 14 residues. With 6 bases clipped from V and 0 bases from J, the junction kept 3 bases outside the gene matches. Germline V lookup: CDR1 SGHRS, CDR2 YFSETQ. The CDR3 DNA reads TGCGCCAGCAAGCCTAGCGGGAGCACAGATACGCAGTATTTT. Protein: CASKPSGSTDTQYF.

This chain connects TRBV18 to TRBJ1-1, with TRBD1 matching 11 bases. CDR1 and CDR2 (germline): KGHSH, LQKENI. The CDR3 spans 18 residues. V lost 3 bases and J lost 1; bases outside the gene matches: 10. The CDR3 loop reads CASSPYTGTGGRNTEAFF. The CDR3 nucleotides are TGTGCCAGCTCACCCTACACCGGGACAGGGGGTCGGAACACTGAAGCTTTCTTT.

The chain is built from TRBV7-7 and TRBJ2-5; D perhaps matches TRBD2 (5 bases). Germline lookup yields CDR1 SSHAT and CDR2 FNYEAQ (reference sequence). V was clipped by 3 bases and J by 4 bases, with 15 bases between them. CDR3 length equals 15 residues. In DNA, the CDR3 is TGTGCCAGCAGCTTTACGGCCGGGAAGGGAGAGACCCAGTACTTC. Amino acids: CASSFTAGKGETQYF.

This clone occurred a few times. For the CDR3, the DNA is TGCGCCAGCAGCTTGGAGGACAGAAACTATGGCTACACCTTC. Protein product: CASSLEDRNYGYTF. V gene TRBV5-1 combines with J gene TRBJ1-2; a possible D gene is TRBD1 (6 bases). V was cut by 0 bases and J by 2 bases, with 8 bases left in between. Germline values: CDR1 SGHRS, CDR2 YFSETQ. The CDR3 sequence is 14 residues long.

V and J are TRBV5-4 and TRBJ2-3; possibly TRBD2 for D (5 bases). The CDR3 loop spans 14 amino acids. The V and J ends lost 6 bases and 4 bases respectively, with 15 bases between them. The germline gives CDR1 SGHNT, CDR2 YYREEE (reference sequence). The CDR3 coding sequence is TGTGCCAGCACGGGGAATCCCTGGGCAGATACGCAGTATTTT. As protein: CASTGNPWADTQYF.

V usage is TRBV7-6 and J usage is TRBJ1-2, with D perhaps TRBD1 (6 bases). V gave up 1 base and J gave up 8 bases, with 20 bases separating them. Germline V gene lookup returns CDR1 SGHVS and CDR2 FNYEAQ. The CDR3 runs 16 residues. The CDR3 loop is CASSLETGLRGGGYTF. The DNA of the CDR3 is TGTGCCAGCAGCTTAGAAACAGGGCTCCGCGGGGGCGGCTACACCTTC.

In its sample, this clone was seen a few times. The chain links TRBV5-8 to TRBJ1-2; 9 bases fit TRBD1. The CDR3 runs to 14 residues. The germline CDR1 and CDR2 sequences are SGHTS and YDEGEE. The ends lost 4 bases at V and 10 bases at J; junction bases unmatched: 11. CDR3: CASSLAGTGNIYTF. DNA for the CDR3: TGTGCCAGCAGCCTGGCCGGGACAGGGAACATCTACACCTTC. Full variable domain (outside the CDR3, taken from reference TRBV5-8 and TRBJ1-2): EAGVTQSPTHLIKTRGQQATLRCSPISGHTSVYWYQQALGLGLQFLLWYDEGEERNRGNFPPRFSGRQFPNYSSELNVNALELEDSALYLCASSLAGTGNIYTFGSGTRLTVV.

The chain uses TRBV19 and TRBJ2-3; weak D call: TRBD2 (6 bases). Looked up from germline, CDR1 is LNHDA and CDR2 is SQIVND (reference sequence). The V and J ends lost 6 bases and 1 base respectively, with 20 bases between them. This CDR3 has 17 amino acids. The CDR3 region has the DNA TGTGCCAGTAGACGCACCCCAAACGGGAGAGGCACAGATACGCAGTATTTT. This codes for CASRRTPNGRGTDTQYF.

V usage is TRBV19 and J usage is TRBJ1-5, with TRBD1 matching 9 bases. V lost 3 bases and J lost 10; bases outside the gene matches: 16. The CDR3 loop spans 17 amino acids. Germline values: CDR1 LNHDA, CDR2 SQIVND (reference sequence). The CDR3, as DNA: TGTGCCAGTAGTATCGGGACAGGGCTCGCGGCAATCAGCCCCCAGCATTTT. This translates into CASSIGTGLAAISPQHF.

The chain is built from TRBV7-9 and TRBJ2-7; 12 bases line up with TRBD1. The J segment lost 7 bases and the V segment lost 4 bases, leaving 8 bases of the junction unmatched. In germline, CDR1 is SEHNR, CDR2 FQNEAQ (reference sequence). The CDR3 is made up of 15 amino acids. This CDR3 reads CASSSPGQGAEEQYF. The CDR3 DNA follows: TGTGCCAGCAGCTCCCCGGGACAGGGGGCGGAGGAGCAGTACTTC.

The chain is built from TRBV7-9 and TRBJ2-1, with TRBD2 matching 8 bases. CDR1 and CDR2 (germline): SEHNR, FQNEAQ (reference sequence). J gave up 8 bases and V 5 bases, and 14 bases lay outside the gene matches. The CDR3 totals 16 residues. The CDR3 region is CASSRAPLAETDEQFF. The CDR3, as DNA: TGTGCCAGCAGCCGAGCCCCACTAGCGGAGACCGATGAGCAGTTCTTC. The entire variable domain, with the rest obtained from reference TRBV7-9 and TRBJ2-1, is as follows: DTGVSQNPRHKITKRGQNVTFRCDPISEHNRLYWYRQTLGQGPEFLTYFQNEAQLEKSRLLSDRFSAERPKGSFSTLEIQRTEQGDSAMYLCASSRAPLAETDEQFFGPGTRLTVL.

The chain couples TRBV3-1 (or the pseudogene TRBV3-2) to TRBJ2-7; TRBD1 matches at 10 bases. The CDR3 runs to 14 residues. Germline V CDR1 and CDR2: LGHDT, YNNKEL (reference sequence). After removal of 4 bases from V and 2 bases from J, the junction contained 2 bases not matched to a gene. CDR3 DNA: TGTGCCAGCAGCCGACAGGGGGCGGCCTACGAGCAGTACTTC. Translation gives CASSRQGAAYEQYF.

The CDR3 DNA reads TGTGCCAGCTCAACTTATTCGGGACAGGGGTTCAACGAGCAGTACTTC. Amino acids: CASSTYSGQGFNEQYF. V usage is TRBV18 and J usage is TRBJ2-7; TRBD1 matches at 10 bases. J lost 5 bases, V lost 5 bases, and 12 bases had no gene match. The CDR3 is 16 amino acids. Germline V gives CDR1 KGHSH, CDR2 LQKENI.

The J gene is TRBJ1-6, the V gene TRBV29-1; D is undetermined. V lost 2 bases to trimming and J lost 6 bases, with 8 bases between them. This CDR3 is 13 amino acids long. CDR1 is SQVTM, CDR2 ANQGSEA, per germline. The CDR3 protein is CSVELNGNSPLHF. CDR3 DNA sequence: TGCAGCGTTGAACTCAACGGTAATTCACCCCTCCACTTT.

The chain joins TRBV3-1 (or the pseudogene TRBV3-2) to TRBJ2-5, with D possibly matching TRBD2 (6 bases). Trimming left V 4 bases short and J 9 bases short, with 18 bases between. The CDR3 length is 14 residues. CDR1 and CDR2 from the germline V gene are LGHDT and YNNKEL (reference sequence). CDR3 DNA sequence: TGTGCCAGCAGCCCCACGGGACTTTCCATGGCCCAGTACTTC. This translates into CASSPTGLSMAQYF.

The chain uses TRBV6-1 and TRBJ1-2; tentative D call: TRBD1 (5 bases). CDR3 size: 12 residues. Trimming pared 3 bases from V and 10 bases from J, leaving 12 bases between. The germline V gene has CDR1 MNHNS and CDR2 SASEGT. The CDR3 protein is CASSDYKQVYTF. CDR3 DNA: TGTGCCAGCAGTGATTATAAACAGGTCTACACCTTC.

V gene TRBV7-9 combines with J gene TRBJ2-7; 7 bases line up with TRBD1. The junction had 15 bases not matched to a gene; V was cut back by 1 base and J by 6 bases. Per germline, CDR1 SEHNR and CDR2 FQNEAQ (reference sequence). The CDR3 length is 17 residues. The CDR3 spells CASSLVPGQVSPIEQYF. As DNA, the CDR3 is TGTGCCAGCAGCTTAGTCCCCGGACAGGTCTCTCCCATCGAGCAGTACTTC.

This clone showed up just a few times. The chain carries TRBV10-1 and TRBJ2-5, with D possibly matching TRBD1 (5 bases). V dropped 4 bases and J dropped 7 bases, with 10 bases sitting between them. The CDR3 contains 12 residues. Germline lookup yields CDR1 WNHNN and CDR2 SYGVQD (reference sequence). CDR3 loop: CASSGVTGTQYF. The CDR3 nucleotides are TGCGCCAGCAGTGGGGTTACAGGGACCCAGTACTTC.

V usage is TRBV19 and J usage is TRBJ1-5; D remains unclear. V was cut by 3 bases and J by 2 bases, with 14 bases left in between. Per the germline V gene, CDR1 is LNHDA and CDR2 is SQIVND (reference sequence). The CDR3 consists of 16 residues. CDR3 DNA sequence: TGTGCCAGTAGTATCGGGAGAGATCGGGGCAATCAGCCCCAGCATTTT. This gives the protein CASSIGRDRGNQPQHF. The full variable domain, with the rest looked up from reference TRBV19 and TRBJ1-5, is DGGITQSPKYLFRKEGQNVTLSCEQNLNHDAMYWYRQDPGQGLRLIYYSQIVNDFQKGDIAEGYSVSREKKESFPLTVTSAQKNPTAFYLCASSIGRDRGNQPQHFGDGTRLSIL.

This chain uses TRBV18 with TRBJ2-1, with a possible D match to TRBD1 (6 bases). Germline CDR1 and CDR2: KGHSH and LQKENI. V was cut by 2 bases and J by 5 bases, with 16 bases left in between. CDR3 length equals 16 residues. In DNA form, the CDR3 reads TGTGCCAGCTCACCAACTATGCAGGGGATTCACAATGAGCAGTTCTTC. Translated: CASSPTMQGIHNEQFF.

The CDR3 loop is CAITNSVDTGELFF. The CDR3, as DNA: TGTGCCATCACAAATAGCGTCGACACCGGGGAGCTGTTTTTT. The chain combines TRBV10-3 with TRBJ2-2, with D possibly being TRBD2 (5 bases). Germline CDR1 and CDR2: ENHRY and SYGVKD. This CDR3 spans 14 amino acids. The V gene lost 7 bases and the J gene lost 3 bases, with 12 bases spanning the gap.

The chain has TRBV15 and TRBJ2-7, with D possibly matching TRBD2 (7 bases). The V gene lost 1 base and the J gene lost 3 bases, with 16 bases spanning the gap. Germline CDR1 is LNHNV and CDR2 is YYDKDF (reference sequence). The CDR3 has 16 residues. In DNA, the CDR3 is TGTGCCACCAGCAGAGGGGGGGGCCAATCGAACTACGAGCAGTACTTC. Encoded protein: CATSRGGGQSNYEQYF.

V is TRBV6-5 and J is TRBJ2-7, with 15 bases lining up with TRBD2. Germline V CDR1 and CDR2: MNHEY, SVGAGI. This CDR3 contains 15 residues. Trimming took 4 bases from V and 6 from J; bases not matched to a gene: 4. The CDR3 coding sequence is TGTGCCAGCAGTTGGACTAGCGGGAGGGCACGCGAGCAGTACTTC. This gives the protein CASSWTSGRAREQYF.